These T cell receptor beta chains were read from a single sample in a study of Graves' ophthalmopathy and Graves' hyperthyroidism. TCRdb called the multiplex PCR reads again in MiXCR, with one record for every CDR3 protein. The data contain around 600,000 distinct CDR3 sequences, approximately 39% of them singletons. The sample was peripheral blood. These receptors all stem from an adult man with Graves' ophthalmopathy. Both conserved end residues are part of each CDR3. A D gene is named only where the DNA matches it firmly.

d_call: TRBD2
j_call: TRBJ2-7
v_call: TRBV27
cdr3_aa: CASSSLAASYEQYF

d_call: -
j_call: TRBJ2-7
v_call: TRBV9
cdr3_aa: CASSGGGRGSDEQYF

d_call: -
j_call: TRBJ1-5
v_call: TRBV10-3
cdr3_aa: CAIGSGVRETQHF

d_call: -
j_call: TRBJ2-6
v_call: TRBV2
cdr3_aa: CASSEDFLGGANVLTF

d_call: -
j_call: TRBJ2-7
v_call: TRBV2
cdr3_aa: CASNLAAGGSYEQYF

d_call: -
j_call: TRBJ2-7
v_call: TRBV20-1
cdr3_aa: CSARAARLNSYEQYF

d_call: -
j_call: TRBJ2-7
v_call: TRBV12-3/TRBV12-4
cdr3_aa: CASGGFRGFSHEQYF

d_call: TRBD1
j_call: TRBJ1-5
v_call: TRBV29-1
cdr3_aa: CSYGTGVGQPQHF

d_call: TRBD2
j_call: TRBJ2-1
v_call: TRBV15
cdr3_aa: CATSHAGVGNEQFF

d_call: -
j_call: TRBJ2-6
v_call: TRBV12-3/TRBV12-4
cdr3_aa: CASSPLGGRGSGANVLTF

d_call: -
j_call: TRBJ2-7
v_call: TRBV29-1
cdr3_aa: CSPRPVYEQYF

d_call: -
j_call: TRBJ1-2
v_call: TRBV12-3/TRBV12-4
cdr3_aa: CASSLSPRGRIYGYTF

d_call: TRBD1
j_call: TRBJ1-1
v_call: TRBV20-1
cdr3_aa: CSARDRADTEAFF

d_call: TRBD1
j_call: TRBJ2-5
v_call: TRBV9
cdr3_aa: CASSVDKQGPQETQYF

d_call: TRBD2
j_call: TRBJ2-7
v_call: TRBV5-4
cdr3_aa: CAGSLGTSSYEQYF

d_call: TRBD1
j_call: TRBJ1-3
v_call: TRBV19
cdr3_aa: CASGQGAGNTIYF

d_call: -
j_call: TRBJ1-1
v_call: TRBV5-8
cdr3_aa: CASSLKGVRTEAFF

d_call: -
j_call: TRBJ1-5
v_call: TRBV10-3
cdr3_aa: CATLEGRGNQPQHF

d_call: -
j_call: TRBJ2-7
v_call: TRBV11-2
cdr3_aa: CASSRETGGSEQYF

d_call: TRBD2
j_call: TRBJ2-3
v_call: TRBV7-1
cdr3_aa: CASSSGLAGGTDTQYF

d_call: -
j_call: TRBJ2-7
v_call: TRBV4-1
cdr3_aa: CASSQIEQNYEQYF

d_call: -
j_call: TRBJ2-1
v_call: TRBV11-2
cdr3_aa: CASSLEGYYNEQFF

d_call: TRBD2
j_call: TRBJ2-5
v_call: TRBV4-1
cdr3_aa: CASSPRRTSGQETQYF

d_call: -
j_call: TRBJ1-6
v_call: TRBV7-8
cdr3_aa: CASNRDKGSPLHF

d_call: -
j_call: TRBJ2-6
v_call: TRBV9
cdr3_aa: CASSTSTGVWRSGANVLTF

d_call: -
j_call: TRBJ1-1
v_call: TRBV5-1
cdr3_aa: CASSLDVTNTDAFF

d_call: TRBD2
j_call: TRBJ2-7
v_call: TRBV5-1
cdr3_aa: CASSWGGYEQYF

d_call: TRBD1
j_call: TRBJ2-5
v_call: TRBV7-6
cdr3_aa: CASSHSTGAPETQYF

d_call: -
j_call: TRBJ2-2
v_call: TRBV6-6
cdr3_aa: CASSYWRGTGELFF

d_call: -
j_call: TRBJ2-5
v_call: TRBV29-1
cdr3_aa: CSQELGAGQETQYF

d_call: TRBD1
j_call: TRBJ1-1
v_call: TRBV27
cdr3_aa: CASSPGGVGDTEAFF

d_call: -
j_call: TRBJ1-5
v_call: TRBV7-7
cdr3_aa: CASSSKSDSNQPQHF

d_call: TRBD2
j_call: TRBJ2-2
v_call: TRBV12-3/TRBV12-4
cdr3_aa: CASSHLAGAHGELFF

d_call: -
j_call: TRBJ2-5
v_call: TRBV20-1
cdr3_aa: CSASFARGETQYF

d_call: -
j_call: TRBJ1-6
v_call: TRBV25-1
cdr3_aa: CASSESTGLGNSPLHF

d_call: TRBD2
j_call: TRBJ2-5
v_call: TRBV7-2
cdr3_aa: CASSKRSETSGPRETQYF

d_call: TRBD1
j_call: TRBJ2-5
v_call: TRBV28
cdr3_aa: CASSSPQGFGETQYF

d_call: TRBD1
j_call: TRBJ1-1
v_call: TRBV20-1
cdr3_aa: CSAADTGASEAFF

d_call: -
j_call: TRBJ1-2
v_call: TRBV7-9
cdr3_aa: CASKTQGSNYGYTF

d_call: -
j_call: TRBJ1-1
v_call: TRBV10-3
cdr3_aa: CASVSRETEAFF